Listed below are T cell receptor beta chains from one sample, sequenced in a study of cytomegalovirus exposure and HLA in healthy donors. Repertoires were generated with immunoSEQ multiplex PCR, while TCRdb's copy carries only in-frame clones and drops some. The sample lists 150,000 to 200,000 clones, just under 80% seen once, with roughly 3% in the top ten. The sequenced sample consisted of PBMCs. The receptors shown here come from a woman in her forties or fifties in good health and CMV-seropositive. The conserved cysteine and the conserved F or W are not part of the CDR3 here. The order of the fields is D gene, V gene, clone size, J gene, CDR3 protein. The D gene is left open where the match is weak. Clone size, where shown, is once, few, many, or a class for clones that have expanded.

TRBD1	TRBV30	-	TRBJ1-2	AAGTESYGYT
-	TRBV21-1	-	TRBJ2-1	ASSKASPGLKSSYNEQF
TRBD2	TRBV18	-	TRBJ2-1	ASSPLAGDSYNEQF
TRBD2	TRBV11-2	-	TRBJ2-2	ASSLGLAGNTGELF
-	TRBV5-1	-	TRBJ1-1	ASSLGGRWDTEAF
TRBD2	TRBV4-3	-	TRBJ2-7	ASSLGHLAGEQY
-	TRBV19	-	TRBJ1-1	ACLGQTNTEAF
TRBD1	TRBV6-5	few	TRBJ1-4	ATTITGTGNEKLF
-	TRBV11-2	-	TRBJ2-7	ASRARSGFYEQY
-	TRBV11-2	-	TRBJ2-1	ASSPGGGRYNEQF
-	TRBV4-1	-	TRBJ1-5	ASSQGRVDQPQH
TRBD1	TRBV19	-	TRBJ2-3	ASSTNRGHGDTQY
-	TRBV18	once	TRBJ2-7	ASSSRRAAVRATGTYEQY
TRBD1	TRBV14	-	TRBJ1-1	ASSPPGQSLMNTEAF
TRBD2	TRBV7-2	-	TRBJ2-7	ASSFLLGGGSYEQY
TRBD1	TRBV7-2	few	TRBJ1-5	ASSLDGQGYQPQH
TRBD1	TRBV2	few	TRBJ2-7	ASSESWVFGTGAYEQY
-	TRBV30	once	TRBJ1-5	AWTSGGGGNQPQH
-	TRBV30	-	TRBJ1-2	AWSVLMGYT
-	TRBV6-5	-	TRBJ2-3	ASSYRGSSTDTQY
TRBD2	TRBV30	-	TRBJ2-7	AWSVGTLGLVSYEQY
-	TRBV18	-	TRBJ1-1	ASSPRLGGTEAF
-	TRBV19	once	TRBJ1-5	ASSKDRNQPQH
TRBD2	TRBV7-9	-	TRBJ2-7	ASSSGTSGMQQY
-	TRBV5-1	-	TRBJ1-1	ASSPGTFLVRNTEAF
TRBD2	TRBV28	-	TRBJ2-1	ASSTWTSGAYNEQF
-	TRBV18	-	TRBJ2-1	ASSPVPGVHEQF
-	TRBV7-2	-	TRBJ1-1	ASSLTGMAF
-	TRBV19	-	TRBJ1-1	ASSPPGGQRNTEAF
TRBD2	TRBV11-3	-	TRBJ2-7	ASSSGTSGGRDYEQY
TRBD1	TRBV7-6	-	TRBJ1-2	ASSRSGQGGWGYGYT
-	TRBV28	-	TRBJ1-1	ASHGRRGTTEAF
-	TRBV4-1	-	TRBJ1-4	ASSQDRGSAEKLF
-	TRBV7-2	-	TRBJ2-5	ASSSVTRAPETQY
TRBD1	TRBV6-5	-	TRBJ1-6	ASSWDRSSPLH
-	TRBV10-3	-	TRBJ2-2	ATSGTGELF
-	TRBV15	-	TRBJ2-7	AVETGDKQY
TRBD1	TRBV7-2	-	TRBJ1-5	ASSRTTGGGTGNQPQH
TRBD1	TRBV18	once	TRBJ2-7	ASSPGQGPEQY
TRBD2	TRBV4-3	-	TRBJ2-5	ASSPPGGSGGPTLYQETQY
-	TRBV6-5	-	TRBJ1-2	ATRPPDRPYGYT
TRBD2	TRBV7-2	-	TRBJ2-3	ASSLRYSGGGQTDTQY
TRBD1	TRBV23-1	-	TRBJ1-1	ASSQPDRDMNTEAF
-	TRBV2	-	TRBJ1-3	ASSEPAGNTIY